This T cell receptor (beta chain) was captured by sequencing in a study of regulatory T cells in long-lasting Graves disease. Stated time point: newly diagnosed GD, antithyroid drugs for less than 3 months. Making the TCR library involved RNA that had been extracted from PBMCs. The length of the CDR3 is 18 residues. The germline V gene encodes CDR1 SGHTA and CDR2 FQGTGA. Trimming cost V 5 bases and J 0 bases; bases outside gene matches: 10. Assembly of TCR beta libraries relied on iRepertoire HTBI primers together with Arm-PCR of CDR3 regions. MiXCR, applied by TCRdb to the multiplex PCR reads, yields one record per CDR3 protein. Of about 560,000 distinct CDR3 sequences detected, around 16% appear once; the ten largest clones hold around 11%. These data also formed part of another study, on T cells in Graves' hyperthyroidism and ophthalmopathy. Per that paper: A patient was excluded if there was uncontrolled infection, other autoimmune disease, pregnancy or lactation. Most thyroid clonotypes expanded above 0.001 appeared in blood too. A model using 13 V-J features told ophthalmopathy apart from stable hyperthyroidism.

The chain carries TRBV7-3 and TRBJ2-1; 10 bases agree with TRBD2. This specimen consisted of peripheral blood mononuclear cells (PBMCs), obtained at new diagnosis, from a patient treated with antithyroid drugs. The sequence was collected from a man between 18 and 29 years old with Graves disease. The CDR3 region has the DNA TGTGCCAGCAGCGCTACGACTAGCGGGTGGAGCTCCTACAATGAGCAGTTCTTC. As protein: CASSATTSGWSSYNEQFF.